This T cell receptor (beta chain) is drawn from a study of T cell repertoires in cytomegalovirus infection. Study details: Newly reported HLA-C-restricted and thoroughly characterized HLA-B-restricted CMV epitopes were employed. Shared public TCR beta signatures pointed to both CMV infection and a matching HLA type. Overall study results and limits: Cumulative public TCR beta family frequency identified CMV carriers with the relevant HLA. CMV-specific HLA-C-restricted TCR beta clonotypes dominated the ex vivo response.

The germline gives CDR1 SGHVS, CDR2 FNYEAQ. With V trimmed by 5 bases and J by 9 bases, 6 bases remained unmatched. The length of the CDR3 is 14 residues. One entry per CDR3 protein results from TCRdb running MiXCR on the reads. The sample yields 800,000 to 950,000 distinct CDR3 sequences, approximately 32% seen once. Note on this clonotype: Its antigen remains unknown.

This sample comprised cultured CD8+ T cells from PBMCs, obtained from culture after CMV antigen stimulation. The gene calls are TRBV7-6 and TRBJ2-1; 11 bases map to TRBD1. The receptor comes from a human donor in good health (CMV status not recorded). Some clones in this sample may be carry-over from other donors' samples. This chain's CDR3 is CASSMDRGLSEQFF. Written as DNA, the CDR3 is TGTGCCAGCAGCATGGACAGGGGGCTGAGTGAGCAGTTCTTC. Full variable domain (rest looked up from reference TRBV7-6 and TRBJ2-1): GAGVSQSPRYKVTKRGQDVALRCDPISGHVSLYWYRQALGQGPEFLTYFNYEAQQDKSGLPNDRFSAERPEGSISTLTIQRTEQRDSAMYRCASSMDRGLSEQFFGPGTRLTVL.